This T cell receptor (beta chain) was recorded in a study of a mutant IDH1 vaccine in newly diagnosed glioma (dated by TCRdb to the early 2020s). With regard to the full study: The 30 to 40 treated patients were around 62% male and around 40% female, with a mean age of around 40 years. Prior to enrollment, patients had been given standard therapy consisting of radiotherapy alone, temozolomide alone, or radiochemotherapy with temozolomide, with the combination given to most patients. Peripheral blood was collected at six visits: V03 (baseline), V05, V07, V10, V12 and V13. Longitudinal TCRB deep sequencing was done for fewer than 30 treated patients, wherever samples were available for exploratory analyses. The research as a whole found: Selection of PBMC samples for TCRB deep sequencing was based on availability. The authors stated that sample limitations prevented analyses of patient blood samples from being reproduced. Vaccine-induced immune responses across multiple MHC alleles were detected in approximately 93% of patients. Changes in the top peripheral T cell clonotypes picked up by TCRB sequencing did not appear to be linked to pseudoprogression.

On this clone itself: This clone's antigen is unknown. Base qualities are missing; no much larger clone stands one base away.

Measured from the cysteine to the phenylalanine, the CDR3 is 17 residues long. Just CDR3 DNA is preserved here, 51 bases in frame from base 1. The germline V gene gives CDR1 as LGHNA and CDR2 as YSLEER. V lost 3 bases and J lost 5 bases; the stretch between them is 17 bases long. The library came from the immunoSEQ multiplex PCR assay. Rearranged TCR beta chain sequences were amplified with the hsTCRB Kit following the manufacturer's protocol. TCRB libraries were sequenced on an Illumina MiSeq. As for how the authors treated the data: The kit vendor's proprietary platform handled demultiplexing, trimming and gene mapping. What TCRdb holds here is the immuneACCESS table cut down to in-frame rearrangements. Part of the clones is not present; checked against another copy, under half of the missing clones reflect an unresolved V gene, and the others are unexplained. V and J calls and clone size are those listed in that table; D and trimming were worked out from the DNA. The sample profile shows some 67,000 clones; about 83% of them were found once. The ten largest clones capture around 4.5% of the sample.

The sample's time point label is to be understood as: baseline, week 1 (first vaccination visit). This specimen's treatment or condition label, interpreted: pre-vaccination baseline after standard-of-care therapy. The donors had newly diagnosed IDH1-mutant astrocytomas of WHO grade 3 or 4 that showed loss of nuclear ATRX. The samples were drawn from NOA16, a multicentre, single-arm, open-label phase I trial in Germany that tested a mutant IDH1 peptide vaccine in humans for the first time. For immunogenicity testing, the blood drawn at visit V03 was used as the baseline sample. Genomic DNA for TCRB sequencing was extracted from EDTA blood using the DNeasy Blood and Tissue Kit.

This TCR came from a young woman with glioma. Some clones in this sample may be carry-over from other donors' samples. Recombination joined TRBV4-3 with TRBJ1-6; perhaps TRBD1 is the D gene, with 6 bases matching. This specimen consisted of peripheral blood mononuclear cells (PBMCs), obtained from a glioma patient treated with radiotherapy, temozolomide or both. The sequence in DNA is TGCGCCAGCAGCCAGGCCAGGGGTTCATTAAATAATTCACCCCTCCACTTT. This gives the protein CASSQARGSLNNSPLHF.